These T cell receptor beta chains were read from a single sample in a study of blood T cell repertoires in COVID-19. Sequenced by immunoSEQ multiplex PCR; TCRdb stores in-frame clones only, minus some. The data contain about 140,000 clones, around four fifths of them singletons. The specimen sequenced was peripheral blood. These receptor sequences come from an elderly woman with acute or convalescent COVID-19. Both conserved end residues are part of each CDR3. The D gene is left open where the match is weak. Size is omitted from some rows. Given values are once, few, many or a class for expanded clones.

>NA|NA|TRBJ2-1|TRBV11-2
CASSRSGSAQEQFF
TGTGCCAGCAGCCGCTCCGGGAGCGCACAGGAGCAGTTCTTC
>NA|NA|TRBJ1-3|TRBV7-2
CASSLPPGTGNTIYF
TGTGCCAGCAGCTTACCCCCAGGAACTGGAAACACCATATATTTT
>NA|NA|TRBJ1-2|TRBV18
CASSTDINYGYTF
TGTGCCAGCTCAACGGACATAAACTATGGCTACACCTTC
>NA|NA|TRBJ1-1|TRBV9
CASSVAGGNTEAFF
TGTGCCAGCAGCGTAGCCGGGGGGAACACTGAAGCTTTCTTT
>NA|NA|TRBJ1-1|TRBV4-1
CASSQDGRNTEAFF
TGCGCCAGCAGCCAAGACGGTCGGAACACTGAAGCTTTCTTT
>NA|NA|TRBJ1-2|TRBV5-8
CASSLGGGYTF
TGTGCCAGCAGCTTGGGAGGGGGCTACACCTTC
>TRBD1|NA|TRBJ1-4|TRBV7-7
CASSLGGTGGSRFGEKLFF
TGTGCCAGCAGCTTAGGGGGTACAGGGGGTTCGCGGTTCGGTGAAAAACTGTTTTTT
>NA|NA|TRBJ1-2|TRBV3-1/TRBV3-2
CASSQRGDNYGYTF
TGTGCCAGCAGCCAACGCGGAGATAACTATGGCTACACCTTC
>TRBD2|NA|TRBJ2-3|TRBV5-4
CASSGAGGPRDTQYF
TGTGCCAGCTCCGGAGCGGGGGGCCCCAGAGATACGCAGTATTTT
>NA|NA|TRBJ1-1|TRBV18
CASSPQGVEAFF
TGTGCCAGCTCACCCCAGGGTGTTGAAGCTTTCTTT
>NA|NA|TRBJ2-5|TRBV5-6
CATRRALGLEYF
TGTGCCACACGAAGGGCGTTGGGACTGGAGTACTTC
>TRBD1|once|TRBJ1-6|TRBV27
CASSPTGLYNSPLHF
TGTGCCAGCAGTCCGACAGGGCTCTATAATTCACCCCTCCACTTT
>TRBD1|NA|TRBJ1-5|TRBV19
CASSFDGTGNSNQPQHF
TGTGCCAGTTCATTCGACGGGACAGGGAATAGCAATCAGCCCCAGCATTTT
>TRBD2|NA|TRBJ2-2|TRBV27
CASSYSGGTGELFF
TGTGCCAGCAGTTACTCGGGGGGAACCGGGGAGCTGTTTTTT
>NA|NA|TRBJ1-1|TRBV6-4
CASSEIQGTEAFF
TGTGCCAGCAGCGAAATACAGGGCACTGAAGCTTTCTTT
>NA|NA|TRBJ1-2|TRBV3-1/TRBV3-2
CASSQERQGSYGYTF
TGTGCCAGCAGCCAAGAGCGGCAGGGGTCCTATGGCTACACCTTC
>TRBD1|NA|TRBJ2-7|TRBV10-3
CAISGEQGAIYEQYF
TGTGCCATCAGTGGGGAGCAGGGGGCAATCTACGAGCAGTACTTC
>TRBD1|few|TRBJ1-5|TRBV2
CASSGQGSNQPQHF
TGTGCCAGCAGTGGACAGGGAAGCAATCAGCCCCAGCATTTT
>TRBD2|few|TRBJ2-7|TRBV28
CASSGLAEFRSYEQYF
TGTGCCAGCAGCGGACTAGCGGAATTTAGATCCTACGAGCAGTACTTC
>NA|NA|TRBJ1-2|TRBV2
CASSEDKGYVYGYTF
TGTGCCAGCAGTGAAGATAAGGGGTACGTCTATGGCTACACCTTC
>TRBD1|NA|TRBJ1-1|TRBV30
CAWGTGAPEAFF
TGTGCCTGGGGGACAGGGGCTCCTGAAGCTTTCTTT
>NA|NA|TRBJ2-1|TRBV5-1
CASSVSGGDEQFF
TGCGCCAGCAGCGTCTCGGGGGGCGATGAGCAGTTCTTC
>TRBD1|once|TRBJ1-5|TRBV19
CASRRDREDQPQHF
TGTGCCAGCAGAAGAGACAGGGAGGATCAGCCCCAGCATTTT
>NA|NA|TRBJ2-7|TRBV7-9
CASSLGGRTSYEQYF
TGTGCCAGCAGCTTAGGGGGGAGGACTTCCTACGAGCAGTACTTC
>TRBD2|NA|TRBJ2-1|TRBV6-5
CASGLAGNSYNEQFF
TGTGCCAGCGGACTAGCGGGGAACTCCTACAATGAGCAGTTCTTC
>TRBD1|NA|TRBJ2-3|TRBV6-5
CASSPTGGSTDTQYF
TGTGCCAGCAGCCCGACAGGGGGCTCTACAGATACGCAGTATTTT
>TRBD1|few|TRBJ1-1|TRBV20-1
CSASRDRGPGTEAFF
TGCAGTGCTAGTAGGGACAGGGGACCAGGCACTGAAGCTTTCTTT
>TRBD1|NA|TRBJ1-1|TRBV6-5
CASSYSTGVEAFF
TGTGCCAGCAGTTACTCGACAGGGGTTGAAGCTTTCTTT
>NA|NA|TRBJ1-2|TRBV28
CASRFGARDHYGYTF
TGTGCCAGCAGATTTGGGGCCAGGGATCACTATGGCTACACCTTC
>TRBD2|few|TRBJ2-7|TRBV3-1/TRBV3-2
CASSQRRGVSYEQYF
TGTGCCAGCAGCCAACGGCGGGGGGTCTCCTACGAGCAGTACTTC
>TRBD2|few|TRBJ2-7|TRBV11-2
CASSLVLAGDPYEQYF
TGTGCCAGCAGCTTAGTGCTAGCGGGAGACCCCTACGAGCAGTACTTC
>NA|NA|TRBJ2-3|TRBV5-1
CASSRRTSRGGTQDTQYF
TGCGCCAGCAGCCGTCGGACTAGCAGGGGGGGCACACAAGATACGCAGTATTTT
>NA|NA|TRBJ1-2|TRBV30
CAWSGRDLPNYGYTF
TGTGCCTGGAGTGGCCGGGACTTACCGAACTATGGCTACACCTTC
>TRBD1|NA|TRBJ1-2|TRBV4-1
CASSQIRGLNYGYTF
TGCGCCAGCAGCCAAATAAGGGGGCTTAACTATGGCTACACCTTC
>NA|NA|TRBJ2-7|TRBV2
CASRDWAFSYEQYF
TGTGCCAGCAGGGATTGGGCCTTCTCCTACGAGCAGTACTTC
>TRBD2|NA|TRBJ2-3|TRBV7-9
CASSLFTLAVTDTQYF
TGTGCCAGCAGCTTATTTACGCTAGCGGTAACAGATACGCAGTATTTT
>NA|NA|TRBJ1-3|TRBV6-5
CASSPGRGGNTIYF
TGTGCCAGCAGTCCTGGGAGGGGGGGAAACACCATATATTTT
>NA|NA|TRBJ2-1|TRBV7-6
CASSLAWGTDNEQFF
TGTGCCAGCAGCTTAGCTTGGGGCACCGACAATGAGCAGTTCTTC
>TRBD1|NA|TRBJ1-4|TRBV2
CASSLGTGLYNEKLFF
TGTGCCAGCAGTCTCGGGACAGGGTTGTATAATGAAAAACTGTTTTTT
>NA|NA|TRBJ1-2|TRBV7-3
CASSLSRGGPYTF
TGTGCCAGCAGCTTAAGTCGTGGAGGGCCATACACCTTC
>NA|NA|TRBJ2-3|TRBV12-3/TRBV12-4
CASSLARADTQYF
TGTGCCAGCAGTTTAGCGCGAGCAGATACGCAGTATTTT
>TRBD1|NA|TRBJ1-4|TRBV5-5
CASSLGTGGRATNEKLFF
TGTGCCAGCAGCCTCGGGACAGGGGGCCGGGCAACTAATGAAAAACTGTTTTTT
>NA|NA|TRBJ1-2|TRBV5-6
CASSPGGHGYTF
TGTGCCAGCAGCCCTGGCGGGCACGGCTACACCTTC
>NA|NA|TRBJ2-7|TRBV18
CASSPPNRTFSYEQYF
TGTGCCAGCTCACCACCGAACAGGACCTTCTCCTACGAGCAGTACTTC
>NA|NA|TRBJ1-4|TRBV10-1
CASSESQGIEKLFF
TGCGCCAGCAGTGAGTCACAGGGAATTGAAAAACTGTTTTTT
>NA|NA|TRBJ1-2|TRBV7-9
CASSLGRWNYGYTF
TGTGCCAGCAGCTTAGGCCGGTGGAACTATGGCTACACCTTC
>NA|NA|TRBJ1-2|TRBV29-1
CSVDGWGDPYYGYTF
TGCAGCGTTGACGGGTGGGGGGACCCTTACTATGGCTACACCTTC
>NA|once|TRBJ2-1|TRBV4-1
CASSRIPTGYNEQFF
TGCGCCAGCAGCCGGATTCCGACGGGGTACAATGAGCAGTTCTTC
>NA|NA|TRBJ2-5|TRBV15
CATSRERSRKETQYF
TGTGCCACCAGCAGGGAGAGATCGAGAAAAGAGACCCAGTACTTC
>NA|once|TRBJ1-1|TRBV5-1
CASSLVAGDTEAFF
TGCGCCAGCAGCTTGGTCGCGGGGGACACTGAAGCTTTCTTT
>NA|NA|TRBJ2-6|TRBV2
CASSETGTLSPTGANVLTF
TGTGCCAGCAGTGAAACGGGGACACTGTCCCCAACTGGGGCCAACGTCCTGACTTTC
>NA|NA|TRBJ2-7|TRBV5-1
CASSLGTILGVHEQYF
TGCGCCAGCAGCTTGGGAACGATACTTGGTGTCCACGAGCAGTACTTC
>TRBD1|NA|TRBJ1-1|TRBV18
CASSPTDRGMNTEAFF
TGTGCCAGCTCACCAACGGACAGGGGGATGAACACTGAAGCTTTCTTT
>TRBD1|once|TRBJ1-1|TRBV6-4
CASSADRTGGGTEAFF
TGTGCCAGCAGTGCCGACAGGACAGGGGGCGGCACTGAAGCTTTCTTT
>NA|NA|TRBJ1-5|TRBV5-6
CASHGEGQPQHF
TGTGCCAGCCACGGGGAAGGGCAGCCCCAGCATTTT